Here is one T cell receptor (beta chain) with its context. Its antigen is unknown. Cultured CD4+ T cell DNA was sequenced using the Oncomine TCR Beta short-read assay. TCRdb independently ran MiXCR on the PCR reads; one entry per CDR3 protein. The data show more than 15,000 distinct CDR3 sequences, around three fifths seen once. This sample is drawn from a study of vaccination and CD4 T cells after COVID-19. V was pared by 7 bases and J by 8 bases, with 12 bases between. CDR3 length: 12 residues. Treatment specified: roughly ten-day PBMC culture with coronavirus spike peptide pools or control peptides (ViraFEST assay).

The sequencing used CD4+ T cells from blood, cultured in vitro, collected after SARS-CoV-2 vaccination. This clonotype originated in a human donor who had recovered from COVID-19. The V and J genes are TRBV12-3 or TRBV12-4 and TRBJ1-5; D is unresolved. The CDR3 is CASTFGGEPQHF. The CDR3 DNA reads as TGTGCCAGCACCTTTGGTGGGGAGCCCCAGCATTTT.